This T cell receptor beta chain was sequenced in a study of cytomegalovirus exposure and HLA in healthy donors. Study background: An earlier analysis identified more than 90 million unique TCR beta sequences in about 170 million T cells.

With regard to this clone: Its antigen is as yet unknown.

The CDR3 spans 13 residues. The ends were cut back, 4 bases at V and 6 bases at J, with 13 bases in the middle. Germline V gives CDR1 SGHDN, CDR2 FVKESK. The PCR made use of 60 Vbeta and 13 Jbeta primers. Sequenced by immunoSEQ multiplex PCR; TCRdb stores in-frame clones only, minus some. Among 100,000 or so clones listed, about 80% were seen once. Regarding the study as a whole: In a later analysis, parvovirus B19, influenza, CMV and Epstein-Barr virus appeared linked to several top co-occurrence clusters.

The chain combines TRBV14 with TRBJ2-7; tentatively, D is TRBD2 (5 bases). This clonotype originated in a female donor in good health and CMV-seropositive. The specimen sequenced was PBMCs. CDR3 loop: CASSPNRGGEQYF. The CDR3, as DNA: TGTGCCAGCAGCCCCAACCGCGGAGGCGAGCAGTACTTC.